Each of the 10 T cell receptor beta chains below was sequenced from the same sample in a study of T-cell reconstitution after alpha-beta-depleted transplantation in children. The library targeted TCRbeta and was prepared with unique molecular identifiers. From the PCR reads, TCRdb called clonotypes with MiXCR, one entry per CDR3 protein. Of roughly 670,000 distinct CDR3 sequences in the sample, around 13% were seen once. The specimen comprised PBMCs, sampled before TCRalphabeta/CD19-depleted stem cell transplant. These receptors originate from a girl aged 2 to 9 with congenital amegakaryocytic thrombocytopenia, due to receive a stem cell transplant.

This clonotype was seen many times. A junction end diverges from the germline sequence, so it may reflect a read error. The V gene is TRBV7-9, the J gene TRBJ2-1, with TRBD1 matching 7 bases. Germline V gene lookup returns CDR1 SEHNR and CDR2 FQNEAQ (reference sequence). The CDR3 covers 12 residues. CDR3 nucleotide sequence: TGCGCCAGCAGCTGGACAGGCGATGAGCAGTTCTTC. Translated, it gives CASSWTGDEQFF.

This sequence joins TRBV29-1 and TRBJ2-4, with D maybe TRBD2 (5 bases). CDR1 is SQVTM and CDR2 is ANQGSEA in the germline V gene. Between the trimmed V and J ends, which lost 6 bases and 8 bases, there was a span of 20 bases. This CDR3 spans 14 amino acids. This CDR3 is CSVRPGRAADIQYF. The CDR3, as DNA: TGCAGCGTCCGACCCGGGCGGGCTGCGGACATTCAGTACTTC.

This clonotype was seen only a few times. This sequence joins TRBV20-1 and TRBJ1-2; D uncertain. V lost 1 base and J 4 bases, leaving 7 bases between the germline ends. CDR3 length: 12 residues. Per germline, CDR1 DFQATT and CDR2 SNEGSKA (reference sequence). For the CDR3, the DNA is TGCAGTGCTAGAGTGGACGGCTATGGCTACACCTTC. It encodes CSARVDGYGYTF.

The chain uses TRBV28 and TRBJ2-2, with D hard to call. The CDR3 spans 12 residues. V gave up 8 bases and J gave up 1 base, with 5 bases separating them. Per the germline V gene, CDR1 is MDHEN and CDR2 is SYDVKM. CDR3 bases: TGTGCCAGCTGGAAGAACACCGGGGAGCTGTTTTTT. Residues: CASWKNTGELFF.

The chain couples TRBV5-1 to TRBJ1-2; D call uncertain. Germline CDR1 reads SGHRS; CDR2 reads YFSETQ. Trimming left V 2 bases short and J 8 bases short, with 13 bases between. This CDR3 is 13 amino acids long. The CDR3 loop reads CASSLSLAWGYTF. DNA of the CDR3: TGCGCCAGCAGCTTAAGCCTGGCCTGGGGCTACACCTTC.

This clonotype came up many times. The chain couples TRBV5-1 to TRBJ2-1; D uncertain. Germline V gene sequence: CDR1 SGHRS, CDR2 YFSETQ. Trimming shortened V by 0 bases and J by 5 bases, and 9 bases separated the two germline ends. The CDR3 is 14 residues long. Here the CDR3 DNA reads TGCGCCAGCAGCTTGGCCCAGATAAACAATGAGCAGTTCTTC. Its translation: CASSLAQINNEQFF.

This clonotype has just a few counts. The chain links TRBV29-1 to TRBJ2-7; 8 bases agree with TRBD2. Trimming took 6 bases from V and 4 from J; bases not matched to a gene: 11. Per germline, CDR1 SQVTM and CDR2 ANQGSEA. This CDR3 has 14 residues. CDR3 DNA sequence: TGCAGCGTGGGGCCTAGGAGCGGGAGTTACGAGCAGTACTTC. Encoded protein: CSVGPRSGSYEQYF.

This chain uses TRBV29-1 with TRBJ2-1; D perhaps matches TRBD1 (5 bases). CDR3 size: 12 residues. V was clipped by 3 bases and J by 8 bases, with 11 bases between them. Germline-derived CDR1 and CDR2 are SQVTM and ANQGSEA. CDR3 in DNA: TGCAGCGTTGAGTCCCAGGGTGATGAGCAGTTCTTC. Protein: CSVESQGDEQFF.

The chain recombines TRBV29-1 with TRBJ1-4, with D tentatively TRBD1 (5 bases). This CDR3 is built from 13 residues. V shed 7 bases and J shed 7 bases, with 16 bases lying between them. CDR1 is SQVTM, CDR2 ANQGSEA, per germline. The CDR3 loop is CSAAGGFAEKLFF. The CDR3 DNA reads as TGCAGCGCCGCGGGGGGTTTTGCTGAAAAACTGTTTTTT.

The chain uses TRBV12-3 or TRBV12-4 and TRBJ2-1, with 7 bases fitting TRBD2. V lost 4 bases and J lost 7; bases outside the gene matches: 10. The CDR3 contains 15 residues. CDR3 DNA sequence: TGTGCCAGCAGTTGGGGAGGGGACTACCAAAATGAGCAGTTCTTC. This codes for CASSWGGDYQNEQFF.